Listed below are T cell receptor beta chains from one sample, sequenced in a study of T cell responses to AZD1222 COVID-19 vaccine. Profiled with immunoSEQ multiplex PCR; TCRdb holds only in-frame clones, not every one. The sample holds about 64,000 clones; approximately 90% are singletons and the top ten take about 5.7%. Sequenced here: peripheral blood, sampled 28 days after the second dose of the MenACWY control vaccine. These receptors were taken from an adult who received the MenACWY meningococcal vaccine as a control. Both conserved end residues are part of each CDR3. Fields, in order: V gene, D gene, clone size, J gene, CDR3 DNA, CDR3 protein. D genes are given only for firm matches. Where a row states a size, it is once, few, many or the class of an expanded clone; other rows omit it.

TRBV7-2	TRBD1	.	TRBJ2-7	TGTGCCAGCGGACAGGACCAAAACTGGGAGCAGTACTTC	CASGQDQNWEQYF
TRBV7-9	TRBD1	.	TRBJ2-3	TGTGCCAGCAGCCCCGGACAGGGCGCGGAGTCTAGCACAGATACGCAGTATTTT	CASSPGQGAESSTDTQYF
TRBV10-3	.	.	TRBJ2-2	TGTGCACACGCGGGCGGGGCGAACACCGGGGAGCTGTTTTTT	CAHAGGANTGELFF
TRBV7-2	.	few	TRBJ2-4	TGTGCCAGCAGCTTAAGGGGGCGCGGGGTCGTTGACAAAAACATTCAGTACTTC	CASSLRGRGVVDKNIQYF
TRBV9	.	.	TRBJ2-5	TGTGCCAGCAGAGAAGGATCGGGGGTGGAGGAGACCCAGTACTTC	CASREGSGVEETQYF
TRBV6-1	.	.	TRBJ1-6	TGTGCCAGCAGTGAACAGGGGCAAAGCTCCTATAATTCACCCCTCCACTTT	CASSEQGQSSYNSPLHF
TRBV11-3	.	.	TRBJ1-1	TGTGCCAGCAGTAATGGCATCGAAGCTTTCTTT	CASSNGIEAFF
TRBV6-5	.	.	TRBJ2-7	TGTGCCAGCATAAAGAGGGAGGCGACCTACGAGCAGTACTTC	CASIKREATYEQYF
TRBV29-1	TRBD1	few	TRBJ1-2	TGCAGCGTGGATGGGACAGGGGGCTTTGGCTACACCTTC	CSVDGTGGFGYTF
TRBV9	.	.	TRBJ1-1	TGTGCCAGCAGCGTAGGGTCCCTAGGGAACACTGAAGCTTTCTTT	CASSVGSLGNTEAFF
TRBV27	.	few	TRBJ2-1	TGTGCCAGCAGTGAGAGATTGGGGGGGCGAGGTGAGCAGTTCTTC	CASSERLGGRGEQFF
TRBV7-2	.	once	TRBJ2-3	TGTGCCAGCAGCCCGTTATCCCGGCCCACCTCGGATACGCAGTATTTT	CASSPLSRPTSDTQYF
TRBV29-1	.	few	TRBJ2-7	TGCAGCGTTTATTCCAGGGAGGAAGAGCAGTACTTC	CSVYSREEEQYF
TRBV5-1	.	.	TRBJ2-2	TGCGCCAGCAGCTTGGTCTTAAACACCGGGGAGCTGTTTTTT	CASSLVLNTGELFF
TRBV2	TRBD1	.	TRBJ1-4	TGTGCCAGCAGACCCGGGACAGGGTCTGAAAAACTGTTTTTT	CASRPGTGSEKLFF
TRBV7-6	TRBD1	.	TRBJ2-7	TGTGCCAGCAGCTTAACCGAATCACAGGGGGCAAGAACCTACGAGCAGTACTTC	CASSLTESQGARTYEQYF
TRBV5-1	TRBD2	.	TRBJ2-1	TGCGCCAGCACTGAACTAGCGGGAAAAATGAATGAGCAGTTCTTC	CASTELAGKMNEQFF
TRBV7-6	TRBD1	.	TRBJ2-5	TGTGCCAGCAGCTCCACTCCACAGGGGGCGCGGGAAGAGACCCAGTACTTC	CASSSTPQGAREETQYF
TRBV2	.	.	TRBJ1-2	TGTGCCAGCAGTGAACCCTCCAAGGTCCCCTATGGCTACACCTTC	CASSEPSKVPYGYTF
TRBV10-2	.	.	TRBJ1-3	TGCGCCAGCTGCGACTTGGGTGGAAACACCATATATTTT	CASCDLGGNTIYF
TRBV28	.	.	TRBJ2-7	TGTGCCAGCGCAGGACTCCAAGAGCGGCAGTACTTC	CASAGLQERQYF
TRBV7-6	.	.	TRBJ2-1	TGTGCCACTGAAAAGGTTCCCCTCGACACATACTACAATGAGCAGTTCTTC	CATEKVPLDTYYNEQFF
TRBV4-1	TRBD2	.	TRBJ2-1	TGCGCCAGCAGGCCCGGAAGCGGGATAGCCAGAGAAGGGCAGTTCTTC	CASRPGSGIAREGQFF